The clone carrying this T cell receptor (beta chain) was seen a few times. Its matching antigen is unknown. The same CDR3 arises from other DNA sequences in this sample as well. Germline CDR1 reads SGDLS; CDR2 reads YYNGEE. CDR3 size: 14 residues. V shed 0 bases and J shed 1 base, with 8 bases lying between them. This record belongs to a study of beta chain features in type 1 diabetes. Whole-study findings and limits: Researchers reported that naive, central memory and Treg TCRB repertoires appeared more similar in patients than in healthy donors.

Reverse transcription of all isolated RNA meant that expressed TCRB transcripts were sequenced. The protocol was immunoSEQ multiplex PCR, while the TCRdb copy is restricted to in-frame clones and leaves out a portion. In the table there are about 180,000 clones, 10% to 15% of which are singletons. V is TRBV9 and J is TRBJ2-7, with D possibly being TRBD1 (5 bases). This receptor was obtained from a woman younger than 35 in good health. Sequenced input: central memory CD4+ T cells from blood. The CDR3 reads CASSVGRGSYEQYF. DNA of the CDR3: TGTGCCAGCAGCGTAGGAAGGGGATCCTACGAGCAGTACTTC.